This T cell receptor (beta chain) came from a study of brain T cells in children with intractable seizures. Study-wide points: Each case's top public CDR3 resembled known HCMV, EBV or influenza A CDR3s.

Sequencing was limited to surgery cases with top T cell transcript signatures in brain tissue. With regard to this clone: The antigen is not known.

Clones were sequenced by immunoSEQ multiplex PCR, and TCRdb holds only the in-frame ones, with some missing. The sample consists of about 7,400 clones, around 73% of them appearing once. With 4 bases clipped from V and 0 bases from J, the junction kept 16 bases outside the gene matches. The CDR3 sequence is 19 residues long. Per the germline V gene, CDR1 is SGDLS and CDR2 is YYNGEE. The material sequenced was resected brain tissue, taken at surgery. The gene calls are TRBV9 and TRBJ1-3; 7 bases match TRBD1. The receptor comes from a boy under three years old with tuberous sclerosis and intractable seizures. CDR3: CASSQKEGAYHDSGNTIYF. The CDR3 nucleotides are TGTGCCAGCAGCCAAAAGGAGGGGGCATACCACGACTCTGGAAACACCATATATTTT.